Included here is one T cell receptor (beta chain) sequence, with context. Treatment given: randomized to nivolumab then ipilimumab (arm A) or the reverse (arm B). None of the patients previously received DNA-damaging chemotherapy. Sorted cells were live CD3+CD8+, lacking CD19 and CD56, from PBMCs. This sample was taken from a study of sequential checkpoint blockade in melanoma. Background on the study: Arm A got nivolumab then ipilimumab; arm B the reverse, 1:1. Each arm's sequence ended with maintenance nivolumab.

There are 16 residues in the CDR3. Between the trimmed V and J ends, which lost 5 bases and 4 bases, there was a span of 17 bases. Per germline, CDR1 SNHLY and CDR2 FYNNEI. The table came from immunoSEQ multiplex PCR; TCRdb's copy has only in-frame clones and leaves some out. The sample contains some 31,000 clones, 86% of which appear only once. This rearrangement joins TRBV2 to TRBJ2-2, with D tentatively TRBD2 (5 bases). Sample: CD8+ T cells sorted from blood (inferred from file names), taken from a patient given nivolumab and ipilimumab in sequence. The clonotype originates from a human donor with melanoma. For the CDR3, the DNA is TGTGCCAGCAGTTCCCCCCGGGGATTTGGCACCGGGGAGCTGTTTTTT. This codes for CASSSPRGFGTGELFF.